This entry lists 21 T cell receptor beta chains sequenced from one sample in a study of cytomegalovirus exposure and HLA in healthy donors. Method: immunoSEQ multiplex PCR; TCRdb's copy keeps in-frame clones and lacks some. The sample has roughly 120,000 clones; around nine tenths are singletons. Specimen: PBMCs. These TCRs come from a young woman in good health and CMV-seronegative.

V is TRBV7-2 and J is TRBJ1-3; the D gene is possibly TRBD1 (5 bases). This CDR3 spans 17 amino acids. Trimming cost V 5 bases and J 3 bases, with 20 bases left between them. The V gene's germline CDR1 is SGHTA and CDR2 FQGNSA. For the CDR3, the DNA is TGTGCCAGCAGCCGTATGGGGGGTAGGTCGTATGGAAACACCATATATTTT. It translates to CASSRMGGRSYGNTIYF.

This chain links TRBV7-8 with TRBJ1-2, with D hard to call. Germline V gene lookup returns CDR1 SGHVS and CDR2 FQNEAQ. This CDR3 region has 15 residues. V was cut by 5 bases and J by 6 bases, with 19 bases left in between. CDR3 DNA sequence: TGTGCCAGCAGCCCTACCGTCCAGCTCACTAATGGCTACACCTTC. Its protein product is CASSPTVQLTNGYTF.

The chain combines TRBV7-9 with TRBJ1-2, with TRBD1 matching over 7 bases. The CDR3 covers 14 residues. Germline lookup yields CDR1 SEHNR and CDR2 FQNEAQ (reference sequence). J was trimmed by 8 bases and V by 8 bases; bases with no gene match: 14. The CDR3: CASLKGAGSVGYTF. Written as DNA, the CDR3 is TGTGCCAGCCTCAAGGGGGCAGGGTCAGTCGGCTACACCTTC.

The chain recombines TRBV7-3 with TRBJ2-2; TRBD1 might be the D (5 bases). The CDR3 is 16 amino acids. Germline-derived CDR1 and CDR2 are SGHTA and FQGTGA. V was clipped by 2 bases and J by 2 bases, with 12 bases between them. CDR3 DNA sequence: TGTGCCAGCAGCTTATTAGGGGCGGCCAACACCGGGGAGCTGTTTTTT. Its translation: CASSLLGAANTGELFF.

The V and J genes are TRBV4-1 and TRBJ1-2; 8 bases match TRBD1. This CDR3 spans 15 amino acids. CDR1 and CDR2 from the germline V gene are MGHRA and YSYEKL. J gave up 3 bases and V 2 bases, and 5 bases lay outside the gene matches. Written as DNA, the CDR3 is TGCGCCAGCAGCCAAAGGACAGGGACGGACTATGGCTACACCTTC. This gives the protein CASSQRTGTDYGYTF.

V gene TRBV7-9 combines with J gene TRBJ1-3; 10 positions match TRBD1. Per germline, CDR1 SEHNR and CDR2 FQNEAQ (reference sequence). The J segment lost 13 bases and the V segment lost 5 bases, leaving 11 bases of the junction unmatched. CDR3 size: 14 residues. CDR3 residues: CASSDRDRGAGIYF. DNA of the CDR3: TGTGCCAGCAGCGACCGGGACAGGGGAGCGGGGATATATTTT.

The chain recombines TRBV12-2 with TRBJ2-1; the D call of TRBD2 is as the table states it, not checked on the DNA. TRBV12-2 is a documented pseudogene. CDR3 size: 18 residues. The CDR3 DNA is TGTGCAAGTCGCTCCGCGGGACTAGCGGGAGTTGCCCACAATGAGCAGTTCTTC. Translated, it gives CASRSAGLAGVAHNEQFF.

The chain is built from TRBV5-1 and TRBJ2-1; D not certain. The CDR3 has 15 residues. The germline gives CDR1 SGHRS, CDR2 YFSETQ. V was cut by 4 bases and J by 0 bases, with 11 bases left in between. The CDR3 sequence: CASSPAPSSYNEQFF. DNA for the CDR3: TGCGCCAGCAGCCCCGCCCCGAGCTCCTACAATGAGCAGTTCTTC. The complete variable domain, with remaining parts taken from reference TRBV5-1 and TRBJ2-1, reads KAGVTQTPRYLIKTRGQQVTLSCSPISGHRSVSWYQQTPGQGLQFLFEYFSETQRNKGNFPGRFSGRQFSNSRSEMNVSTLELGDSALYLCASSPAPSSYNEQFFGPGTRLTVL.

This rearrangement joins TRBV7-9 to TRBJ2-7, with TRBD2 identical over 12 bases. V was pared by 5 bases and J by 3 bases, with 11 bases of the junction left unmatched. CDR3 size: 17 residues. Germline V lookup: CDR1 SEHNR, CDR2 FQNEAQ (reference sequence). CDR3 in amino acids: CASSPHGLAGPNYEQYF. The CDR3 nucleotides are TGTGCCAGCAGCCCCCACGGACTAGCGGGACCCAACTACGAGCAGTACTTC.

This clone has only a few counts. The chain couples TRBV28 to TRBJ2-6; tentatively, D is TRBD2 (6 bases). Germline V gene lookup returns CDR1 MDHEN and CDR2 SYDVKM. The CDR3 is 16 amino acids. V lost 3 bases, J lost 0 bases, and 9 bases lay in between. CDR3 loop: CASSLGGVSGANVLTF. CDR3 DNA: TGTGCCAGCAGTTTGGGGGGAGTCTCTGGGGCCAACGTCCTGACTTTC.

This chain links TRBV2 with TRBJ1-3; a possible D gene is TRBD1 (6 bases). This CDR3 is 15 amino acids long. The germline gives CDR1 SNHLY, CDR2 FYNNEI. The V end lost 5 bases, the J end lost 1 base, and 12 bases lay between the germline ends. As DNA, the CDR3 is TGTGCCAGCAGTCCACAGGGTCTGTCTGGAAACACCATATATTTT. Protein: CASSPQGLSGNTIYF.

The rearrangement links TRBV5-1 to TRBJ2-5, with 8 bases identical to TRBD1. Per germline, CDR1 SGHRS and CDR2 YFSETQ. V was pared by 1 base and J by 5 bases, with 4 bases of the junction left unmatched. This CDR3 has 14 amino acids. As DNA, the CDR3 is TGCGCCAGCAGCTTGCAGGGGGCTTTGGAGACCCAGTACTTC. This codes for CASSLQGALETQYF.

The rearrangement links TRBV20-1 to TRBJ2-7, with D uncertain. V gave up 0 bases and J gave up 9 bases, with 9 bases separating them. Germline CDR1 and CDR2: DFQATT and SNEGSKA (reference sequence). CDR3 length equals 11 residues. CDR3 amino acids: CSAREASWQYF. CDR3 DNA sequence: TGCAGTGCTAGAGAGGCTTCTTGGCAGTACTTC.

The V gene is TRBV15, the J gene TRBJ2-7, with D uncertain. Germline values: CDR1 LNHNV, CDR2 YYDKDF (reference sequence). This CDR3 has 11 residues. Trimming took 3 bases from V and 5 from J, leaving 5 bases between them. The CDR3, as DNA: TGTGCCACCAGCAGTTTAAACGAGCAGTACTTC. Protein product: CATSSLNEQYF.

The chain couples TRBV11-2 to TRBJ2-7; 7 bases are a match to TRBD2. V lost 4 bases, J lost 0 bases, and 3 bases stayed unmatched. This CDR3 comprises 14 residues. The V gene's germline CDR1 is SGHAT and CDR2 FQNNGV. The CDR3 loop reads CASSSVAGSYEQYF. Written as DNA, the CDR3 is TGTGCCAGCAGCTCCGTAGCGGGCTCCTACGAGCAGTACTTC. The full variable domain, rest sourced from reference TRBV11-2 and TRBJ2-7, is EAGVAQSPRYKIIEKRQSVAFWCNPISGHATLYWYQQILGQGPKLLIQFQNNGVVDDSQLPKDRFSAERLKGVDSTLKIQPAKLEDSAVYLCASSSVAGSYEQYFGPGTRLTVT.

The rearrangement joins TRBV5-4 to TRBJ2-5; the match to TRBD2 covers 10 bases. CDR3 length: 16 amino acids. Trimming at V came to 0 bases and at J to 3 bases, leaving 5 bases not matched to a gene. Germline V gene lookup returns CDR1 SGHNT and CDR2 YYREEE (reference sequence). DNA of the CDR3: TGTGCCAGCAGCTTGGATGCTAGCGGGGGCAAAGAGACCCAGTACTTC. Translation gives CASSLDASGGKETQYF.

The gene calls are TRBV7-2 and TRBJ2-2, with TRBD2 matching over 7 bases. Germline V gene sequence: CDR1 SGHTA, CDR2 FQGNSA. This CDR3 has 13 amino acids. Trimming removed 11 bases from V and 0 bases from J; junction bases left unmatched: 3. Here the CDR3 reads CAGEGANTGELFF. In DNA, the CDR3 is TGTGCCGGGGAGGGTGCGAACACCGGGGAGCTGTTTTTT.

V is TRBV5-4 and J is TRBJ2-1; 8 nucleotides align to TRBD1. The CDR3 runs to 14 residues. The germline V gene has CDR1 SGHNT and CDR2 YYREEE (reference sequence). V dropped 3 bases and J dropped 4; count of bases not matched to a gene: 3. CDR3 nucleotides: TGTGCCAGCAGCTCCAGACAGGGGTACAATGAGCAGTTCTTC. It translates to CASSSRQGYNEQFF.

This clone was found once. The chain carries TRBV6-4 and TRBJ2-1; D is perhaps TRBD2 (5 bases). The CDR3 sequence is 13 residues long. V shed 2 bases and J shed 8 bases, with 10 bases lying between them. Looked up from germline, CDR1 is MRHNA and CDR2 is SNTAGT. This CDR3 is CASSDHAEDEQFF. CDR3 DNA: TGTGCCAGCAGTGACCATGCGGAGGATGAGCAGTTCTTC.

The count of this clone is one. The rearrangement joins TRBV19 to TRBJ2-2; a weak D match, TRBD2 (6 bases). Between the trimmed V and J ends, which lost 0 bases and 5 bases, there was a span of 16 bases. The CDR3 runs to 17 residues. Germline CDR1 and CDR2: LNHDA and SQIVND (reference sequence). Written as DNA, the CDR3 is TGTGCCAGTAGTATAGAGGTAGCGGCAGTCTTAACCGGGGAGCTGTTTTTT. Translation: CASSIEVAAVLTGELFF.

This clone was observed a few times. The chain carries TRBV7-6 and TRBJ2-7; D might be TRBD1 (6 bases). V shed 5 bases and J shed 3 bases, with 17 bases lying between them. Per the germline V gene, CDR1 is SGHVS and CDR2 is FNYEAQ. This CDR3 is 15 amino acids long. The CDR3 spells CASSPARDTRYEQYF. In nucleotides, the CDR3 is TGTGCCAGCAGCCCGGCCCGGGACACCCGCTACGAGCAGTACTTC.